These 6 T cell receptor beta chains originate from one sample sequenced in a study of blood T cell repertoires in COVID-19. Method: immunoSEQ multiplex PCR; TCRdb's copy keeps in-frame clones and lacks some. The sample records approximately 120,000 clones, approximately 85% being singletons. Sample: peripheral blood. Receptors originate from a human donor in a cohort sampled during active COVID-19.

J is TRBJ1-5 and V is TRBV9; D perhaps matches TRBD1 (5 bases). CDR3 length: 15 amino acids. The germline V gene has CDR1 SGDLS and CDR2 YYNGEE. The V end lost 0 bases, the J end lost 5 bases, and 12 bases lay between the germline ends. The CDR3 DNA reads TGTGCCAGCAGCGTAGCGGGCTCGGGGGATCAGCCCCAGCATTTT. Residues: CASSVAGSGDQPQHF.

This chain connects TRBV5-6 to TRBJ2-4, with a possible D match to TRBD2 (5 bases). This CDR3 spans 16 amino acids. Trimming cost V 5 bases and J 0 bases, with 15 bases left between them. Germline values: CDR1 SGHDT, CDR2 YYEEEE. CDR3 DNA: TGTGCCAGCAGTCTTTCGGGGATGCTAGCCAAAAACATTCAGTACTTC. Its protein product is CASSLSGMLAKNIQYF.

The chain is built from TRBV5-1 and TRBJ2-3; D possibly corresponds to TRBD2 (6 bases). V was clipped by 4 bases and J by 1 base, with 13 bases between them. Germline CDR1 and CDR2: SGHRS and YFSETQ. CDR3 size: 15 residues. Here the CDR3 DNA reads TGCGCCAGCAGCCCAGGACTAATGGGCACAGATACGCAGTATTTT. This translates into CASSPGLMGTDTQYF.

The chain links TRBV30 to TRBJ1-1; D is unresolved. The length of the CDR3 is 12 residues. With 1 base removed from V and 3 bases from J, the gap between germline ends came to 6 bases. CDR1 and CDR2 (germline): GTSNPN, SVGIG (reference sequence). The CDR3 loop is CAWSGGHTEAFF. The CDR3 coding sequence is TGTGCCTGGAGTGGAGGGCACACTGAAGCTTTCTTT.

V gene TRBV6-6 combines with J gene TRBJ1-1, with a tentative D call TRBD1 (5 bases). Germline V gene data show CDR1 as MNHNY and CDR2 as SVGAGI (reference sequence). The CDR3 runs 14 residues. The ends were cut back, 5 bases at V and 5 bases at J, with 15 bases in the middle. The CDR3, as DNA: TGTGCCAGCAGTCAAGACCAGGGAGGAACTGAAGCTTTCTTT. Translated: CASSQDQGGTEAFF.

This clone was counted a single time. V usage is TRBV7-2 and J usage is TRBJ2-7, with a possible D match to TRBD2 (6 bases). Looked up from germline, CDR1 is SGHTA and CDR2 is FQGNSA. This CDR3 has 15 residues. V was cut by 1 base and J by 6 bases, with 16 bases left in between. In DNA, the CDR3 is TGTGCCAGCAGCTTAGGCGGAGGGGTCGCGTTCGAGCAGTACTTC. As protein: CASSLGGGVAFEQYF.